What follows is one T cell receptor (beta chain) and its context. The entry originates in a study of PD-1 blockade in classical Hodgkin lymphoma. V dropped 0 bases and J dropped 8; count of bases not matched to a gene: 1. CDR1 is SGHDT and CDR2 is YYEEEE in the germline V gene. CDR3 length equals 12 residues. TCRdb keeps only in-frame clones here, not all; method: immunoSEQ multiplex PCR. The sample yields roughly 11,000 clones, roughly 83% seen once. Brentuximab vedotin exposure varied among the patients, all of whom had relapsed after autologous stem cell transplantation. Magnetic negative selection isolated CD8+ T cells from thawed PBMCs.

This receptor was identified in a human donor with classical Hodgkin lymphoma. The rearrangement uses TRBV5-6 and TRBJ1-1; 7 bases align to TRBD1. This sample comprised CD8+ T cells from blood, obtained at baseline. In DNA, the CDR3 is TGTGCCAGCAGCTTGGAACAGGGGGAAGCTTTCTTT. Its translation: CASSLEQGEAFF.